A selection of T cell receptor beta chains follows, all from one sample in a study of blood T cell repertoires in COVID-19. Libraries were prepared by immunoSEQ multiplex PCR; TCRdb keeps only in-frame clonotypes and omits some of them. The table has around 180,000 clones, around 86% seen once. The sequenced material came from PBMCs or T cells enriched from blood (not recorded which). The receptor source for this set is a woman in her thirties who had recovered from COVID-19. Each CDR3 is given with its conserved first and last residue. Fields, in order: CDR3 protein, CDR3 DNA, J gene, V gene, clone size, CDR3 length, D gene. D genes are given only for firm matches. Clone size appears in some rows only: once, few, many, or a class for an expanded clone.

CASSLTVVSGNTIYF TGTGCCAGCAGCTTAACAGTTGTCTCTGGAAACACCATATATTTT TRBJ1-3 TRBV7-2 - 15 -
CASRNAQGALNGYTF TGTGCCAGCAGGAATGCACAGGGGGCGCTTAATGGCTACACCTTC TRBJ1-2 TRBV5-5 - 15 TRBD1
CASSSLREGNYNEQFF TGTGCCAGCAGCTCCCTCAGGGAGGGTAATTACAATGAGCAGTTCTTC TRBJ2-1 TRBV7-9 once 16 TRBD2
CASSPTRSQNIQYF TGTGCCAGCAGCCCCACACGCTCCCAAAACATTCAGTACTTC TRBJ2-4 TRBV11-1 few 14 -
CASALAGVGGETQYF TGTGCCAGCGCACTAGCGGGAGTCGGGGGAGAGACCCAGTACTTC TRBJ2-5 TRBV6-5 - 15 TRBD2
CASSHPSSGNTIYF TGTGCCAGCTCCCACCCCAGCTCTGGAAACACCATATATTTT TRBJ1-3 TRBV7-6 - 14 -
CASSGDRVGGYTF TGTGCCAGCAGCGGCGACAGGGTCGGCGGCTACACCTTC TRBJ1-2 TRBV9 - 13 TRBD1
CASQKTGWGEQYF TGTGCCAGCCAAAAAACAGGGTGGGGCGAGCAGTACTTC TRBJ2-7 TRBV28 - 13 -
CASSQDLGQDYGYTF TGTGCCAGCAGCCAAGATTTGGGACAGGACTATGGCTACACCTTC TRBJ1-2 TRBV4-2 - 15 TRBD1
CASGRGGVVNSPLHF TGTGCCAGCGGACGGGGAGGGGTGGTAAATTCACCCCTCCACTTT TRBJ1-6 TRBV2 - 15 -
CASSLNSGGHQPQHF TGTGCCAGCAGTTTAAATTCAGGGGGCCATCAGCCCCAGCATTTT TRBJ1-5 TRBV27 once 15 TRBD1
CASSLVDQDYEQYF TGTGCCAGCAGCTTAGTAGACCAGGACTACGAGCAGTACTTC TRBJ2-7 TRBV7-2 - 14 -
CASSYETGLAGLNEQFF TGTGCCAGCAGCTATGAAACAGGGCTAGCGGGACTTAATGAGCAGTTCTTC TRBJ2-1 TRBV11-2 - 17 TRBD2
CASRDRTGGRPQHF TGTGCCAGCAGGGACCGGACAGGGGGTCGGCCCCAGCATTTT TRBJ1-5 TRBV28 - 14 TRBD1
CASMAARVSYEQYF TGTGCCAGTATGGCCGCCAGGGTATCCTACGAGCAGTACTTC TRBJ2-7 TRBV19 - 14 -
CSVERDSGTEAFF TGCAGCGTTGAGAGGGACAGCGGGACTGAAGCTTTCTTT TRBJ1-1 TRBV29-1 - 13 TRBD1
CASSREGGSNSNQPQHF TGCGCCAGCAGCCGGGAGGGGGGGAGTAATAGCAATCAGCCCCAGCATTTT TRBJ1-5 TRBV4-1 - 17 -
CASSLQTSGGHEQFF TGTGCCAGCAGCTTACAAACTAGCGGGGGTCATGAGCAGTTCTTC TRBJ2-1 TRBV7-2 - 15 TRBD2
CASSADPGQGAETQYF TGTGCCAGCAGCGCAGATCCGGGACAGGGAGCAGAGACCCAGTACTTC TRBJ2-5 TRBV9 - 16 TRBD1
CATSDFPAGGEQFF TGTGCCACCAGTGATTTTCCGGCGGGAGGGGAGCAGTTCTTC TRBJ2-1 TRBV24-1 - 14 TRBD2
CASSGGGAGYGYTF TGTGCCAGCAGCGGAGGGGGCGCGGGCTATGGCTACACCTTC TRBJ1-2 TRBV28 once 14 TRBD1
CASSLALGSYGYTF TGTGCCAGCAGCTTAGCGCTGGGGAGCTATGGCTACACCTTC TRBJ1-2 TRBV7-2 - 14 -
CASSFWSLEDTGELFF TGTGCCAGCAGCTTCTGGTCCCTAGAAGACACCGGGGAGCTGTTTTTT TRBJ2-2 TRBV11-2 - 16 -
CASSPSDTQYF TGTGCCAGCTCCCCCTCAGATACGCAGTATTTT TRBJ2-3 TRBV18 - 11 -